Sequencing of this T cell receptor beta chain was carried out in a study of blood T cells in healthy people across ages (dated by TCRdb to about 2015). Regarding the complete study: Template switching captured roughly one uniquely barcoded TCR beta cDNA molecule per two T cells in model experiments. Using the same blood draw, the study looked at two additional independent replicas of 1 million unique cDNA reads for two donors, one aged 18 to 29 and the other aged 80 or older. To avoid experimental bias, donors of different ages were distributed randomly across sequencing lanes. Four age groups were formed from the donors: young (average approximately 15 years), middle-aged (approximately 42), aged (around 62) and long-lived (around 80). Using deep sequencing normalized with unique cDNA molecular identifiers, the study measured how TCR beta repertoire diversity changes with age. Study-wide findings and limitations: Compared with the aged group, the long-lived group had more naive CD4+ T cells, fewer expanded clones and increased TCR diversity, suggesting age selection. Estimates of total diversity based on one million sequenced T cells were considered lower bounds and underestimates. Bulk unsorted PBMC profiling prevented conclusive comparison of naive and antigen-experienced compartments. The percentage of naive T cells measured by flow cytometry correlated strongly with observed TCR beta diversity. As age increased, observed TCR beta diversity per million T cells dropped in a roughly linear way, and a significant reduction was already evident by age about 40. Donor CMV infection status was unknown, potentially confounding age-related changes in expanded clonotypes.

Libraries were made using 5' RACE. Sequencer: Illumina HiSeq 2500. A second PCR of roughly 7 to 11 cycles was run with a J-beta primer mix and a sample-barcoded 5' primer. A unique molecular identifier was introduced onto each TCR beta cDNA molecule by a template-switch 5' adaptor carrying 12 random nucleotides. Each sample yielded at least 2.5 million CDR3-containing paired-end reads. First-strand cDNA was synthesized from all RNA with the Mint cDNA synthesis kit, primed by a TRBC-specific oligonucleotide. Following uracil-DNA glycosylase treatment, a first 18-cycle PCR with universal primers M1SS and BC2_uni_R was performed on all cDNA. The paper's data handling went like this. Normalization of each sample was performed by random selection of 1 million high-quality reads, each carrying a distinct molecular identifier. Reads sharing molecular identifiers were discarded rather than binned into consensus sequences. CDR3 identification, clonotype clustering and error correction used MiTCR with a Q25 quality threshold and the strictest error-elimination algorithm. A nonparametric unseen species model using Euler transformation provided a lower-bound estimate of total TCR beta diversity. The raw public reads went through TCRdb reprocessing: fastp at Q25, MiXCR clone calling, in-frame beta chains kept. Here each entry gathers all rows of one CDR3 protein and keeps the most common genes and DNA. What appears here as the V and J calls and clone size reflects TCRdb's work, not the paper's. For this sample there are about 1.8 million distinct CDR3 sequences; 49% appear just once. The biggest ten clones account for over 2% of the sample.

The donors were 40 or so Caucasian individuals from Russia, aged roughly 6 to 100 years, who were systemically healthy. About 10 milliliters of peripheral blood were collected from each donor into EDTA-treated Vacutainer tubes. Ficoll-Paque density-gradient centrifugation was used to isolate PBMCs, with at least 7 million per sample. Trizol reagent was used to extract total RNA from PBMCs, with at least 5 micrograms per sample. Naive CD45RAhigh/CD27high T cell percentages were measured by flow cytometry on a PBMC aliquot from every donor. Based on the germline V gene (reference sequence), the CDR1 and CDR2 sequences are DFQATT and SNEGSKA. V has 3 bases trimmed and J has 5 bases trimmed; junction bases matching no gene number 2. Counted from cysteine to phenylalanine, this CDR3 has 12 amino acids. Only the CDR3 DNA stays, 36 bases, in frame from base 1. Comment on this clonotype: There is no known antigen for this receptor. Per-nucleotide qualities are absent, and no much larger clonotype sits a single base away.

This TCR was recovered from a woman between 35 and 50 years old in good health. Sequenced input: blood. This chain joins TRBV20-1 to TRBJ2-7; the central 9 bases match TRBD1. The CDR3 in this case is CSARDRGHEQYF. The DNA sequence reads TGCAGTGCTAGGGACAGGGGCCACGAGCAGTACTTC.